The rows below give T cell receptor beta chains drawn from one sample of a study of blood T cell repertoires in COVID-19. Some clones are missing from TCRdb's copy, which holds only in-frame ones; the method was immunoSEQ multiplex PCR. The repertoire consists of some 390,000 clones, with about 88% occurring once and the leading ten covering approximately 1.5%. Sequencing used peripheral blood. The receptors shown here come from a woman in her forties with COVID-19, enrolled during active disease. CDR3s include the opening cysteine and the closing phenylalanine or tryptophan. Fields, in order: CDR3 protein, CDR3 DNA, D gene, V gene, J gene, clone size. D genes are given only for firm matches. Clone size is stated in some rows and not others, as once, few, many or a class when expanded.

cdr3_aa: CASGRADSSNQPQHF
cdr3_nt: TGTGCCAGCGGTAGGGCGGACTCCAGCAATCAGCCCCAGCATTTT
d_call: NA
v_call: TRBV28
j_call: TRBJ1-5
clone_size: NA

cdr3_aa: CASSLRGQTEAFF
cdr3_nt: TGTGCCAGCTCACTCAGGGGACAGACCGAAGCTTTCTTT
d_call: TRBD1
v_call: TRBV18
j_call: TRBJ1-1
clone_size: once

cdr3_aa: CASSFSGYNEQFF
cdr3_nt: TGTGCCAGCAGCTTTAGCGGCTACAATGAGCAGTTCTTC
d_call: NA
v_call: TRBV6-5
j_call: TRBJ2-1
clone_size: NA

cdr3_aa: CASSRERSGANVLTF
cdr3_nt: TGCGCCAGCAGCCGGGAACGCTCTGGGGCCAACGTCCTGACTTTC
d_call: NA
v_call: TRBV5-1
j_call: TRBJ2-6
clone_size: NA

cdr3_aa: CASSYFSTGMNTEAFF
cdr3_nt: TGTGCCAGCAGTTACTTTTCGACAGGAATGAACACTGAAGCTTTCTTT
d_call: NA
v_call: TRBV6-5
j_call: TRBJ1-1
clone_size: NA

cdr3_aa: CASSVGGSGSGNTIYF
cdr3_nt: TGTGCCAGCAGCGTAGGGGGCAGTGGATCAGGAAACACCATATATTTT
d_call: NA
v_call: TRBV9
j_call: TRBJ1-3
clone_size: NA

cdr3_aa: CASRGPSGSFPDAQYF
cdr3_nt: TGTGCCAGTAGGGGACCTAGCGGGAGCTTCCCCGACGCGCAGTACTTC
d_call: TRBD2
v_call: TRBV19
j_call: TRBJ2-7
clone_size: NA

cdr3_aa: CAISEGGSGVTQYF
cdr3_nt: TGTGCCATCAGTGAGGGCGGGAGTGGCGTGACCCAGTACTTC
d_call: TRBD2
v_call: TRBV10-3
j_call: TRBJ2-5
clone_size: NA

cdr3_aa: CASSLDPLSREPQHF
cdr3_nt: TGCGCCAGCAGCTTGGATCCCCTTTCGAGGGAGCCCCAGCATTTT
d_call: NA
v_call: TRBV5-1
j_call: TRBJ1-5
clone_size: NA

cdr3_aa: CASSLITGWGGTGELFF
cdr3_nt: TGTGCCAGCAGTCTAATAACAGGGTGGGGCGGCACCGGGGAGCTGTTTTTT
d_call: NA
v_call: TRBV28
j_call: TRBJ2-2
clone_size: NA

cdr3_aa: CASSYRVGSVDSALRPQHF
cdr3_nt: TGTGCCAGCTCTTACAGGGTCGGCAGCGTCGACTCCGCGTTACGGCCCCAGCATTTT
d_call: NA
v_call: TRBV18
j_call: TRBJ1-5
clone_size: few

cdr3_aa: CASSLLTEAFF
cdr3_nt: TGTGCCAGCAGCCTTCTTACTGAAGCTTTCTTT
d_call: NA
v_call: TRBV11-2
j_call: TRBJ1-1
clone_size: NA

cdr3_aa: CASSGHQRPPSTDTQYF
cdr3_nt: TGTGCCAGCAGTGGCCACCAGAGGCCCCCTAGCACAGATACGCAGTATTTT
d_call: NA
v_call: TRBV6-1
j_call: TRBJ2-3
clone_size: NA

cdr3_aa: CASSFRQYTEAFF
cdr3_nt: TGTGCCAGCAGTTTCAGGCAGTACACTGAAGCTTTCTTT
d_call: NA
v_call: TRBV12-3/TRBV12-4
j_call: TRBJ1-1
clone_size: once

cdr3_aa: CASSQGQGNQPQHF
cdr3_nt: TGTGCCAGCTCCCAGGGACAGGGAAATCAGCCCCAGCATTTT
d_call: TRBD1
v_call: TRBV18
j_call: TRBJ1-5
clone_size: NA

cdr3_aa: CASSESGTANEQFF
cdr3_nt: TGTGCCAGCAGTGAATCCGGGACAGCCAATGAGCAGTTCTTC
d_call: TRBD1
v_call: TRBV25-1
j_call: TRBJ2-1
clone_size: NA

cdr3_aa: CASSYSGGLDGYTF
cdr3_nt: TGTGCCAGCAGTTACTCCGGGGGGCTGGATGGCTACACCTTC
d_call: NA
v_call: TRBV6-6
j_call: TRBJ1-2
clone_size: NA

cdr3_aa: CASSRFRTSGSNRGEQYF
cdr3_nt: TGTGCCAGCAGCCGATTCCGGACTAGCGGGTCTAACAGGGGCGAGCAGTACTTC
d_call: TRBD2
v_call: TRBV6-6
j_call: TRBJ2-7
clone_size: NA

cdr3_aa: CASSLVNRYEQFF
cdr3_nt: TGTGCCAGCAGCCTAGTCAACAGGTATGAGCAGTTCTTC
d_call: NA
v_call: TRBV7-9
j_call: TRBJ2-1
clone_size: NA

cdr3_aa: CASSQGLSFSREVLLHNEQFF
cdr3_nt: TGTGCCAGCAGCCAAGGCCTTTCGTTCTCGCGGGAGGTTCTATTACACAATGAGCAGTTCTTC
d_call: TRBD2
v_call: TRBV14
j_call: TRBJ2-1
clone_size: NA

cdr3_aa: CASSSGTPYTEAFF
cdr3_nt: TGTGCCAGCAGTTCCGGGACACCGTACACTGAAGCTTTCTTT
d_call: NA
v_call: TRBV6-5
j_call: TRBJ1-1
clone_size: NA

cdr3_aa: CASSWIQGDNTEAFF
cdr3_nt: TGCGCCAGCAGCTGGATACAGGGGGACAACACTGAAGCTTTCTTT
d_call: TRBD1
v_call: TRBV5-1
j_call: TRBJ1-1
clone_size: NA

cdr3_aa: CASSLPTGSGNEQYF
cdr3_nt: TGTGCCAGCAGCTTACCGACAGGGTCCGGCAACGAGCAGTACTTC
d_call: TRBD1
v_call: TRBV5-6
j_call: TRBJ2-7
clone_size: few

cdr3_aa: CASSRRVNYGYTF
cdr3_nt: TGTGCCAGCTCTCGCAGGGTTAACTATGGCTACACCTTC
d_call: NA
v_call: TRBV13
j_call: TRBJ1-2
clone_size: NA

cdr3_aa: CASSLTSGLISYEQYF
cdr3_nt: TGTGCCAGCAGCCTTACTAGCGGACTAATCTCCTACGAGCAGTACTTC
d_call: TRBD2
v_call: TRBV7-9
j_call: TRBJ2-7
clone_size: NA

cdr3_aa: CARSLGQGNPNEKLFF
cdr3_nt: TGTGCCAGAAGCTTGGGGCAGGGAAACCCTAATGAAAAACTGTTTTTT
d_call: NA
v_call: TRBV5-3
j_call: TRBJ1-4
clone_size: NA

cdr3_aa: CASSLAGPNYGYTF
cdr3_nt: TGTGCCAGCAGCTTAGCAGGGCCTAACTATGGCTACACCTTC
d_call: NA
v_call: TRBV5-4
j_call: TRBJ1-2
clone_size: NA

cdr3_aa: CASSLRPRDTGELFF
cdr3_nt: TGTGCCAGCAGCTTGAGGCCCCGGGACACCGGGGAGCTGTTTTTT
d_call: NA
v_call: TRBV7-2
j_call: TRBJ2-2
clone_size: NA

cdr3_aa: CASSQNSGQNTEAFF
cdr3_nt: TGTGCCAGCAGCCAGAACTCGGGACAGAACACTGAAGCTTTCTTT
d_call: NA
v_call: TRBV7-9
j_call: TRBJ1-1
clone_size: NA

cdr3_aa: CASSLRVGNTIYF
cdr3_nt: TGTGCCAGCAGTTTGAGGGTAGGAAACACCATATATTTT
d_call: NA
v_call: TRBV12-3/TRBV12-4
j_call: TRBJ1-3
clone_size: NA

cdr3_aa: CASSSTPPRGDEQFF
cdr3_nt: TGTGCCAGCAGTTCTACACCCCCTAGGGGCGATGAGCAGTTCTTC
d_call: NA
v_call: TRBV6-2/TRBV6-3
j_call: TRBJ2-1
clone_size: NA

cdr3_aa: CASSLGGGAGRVMNTEAFF
cdr3_nt: TGTGCCAGCAGCTTAGGAGGGGGGGCAGGACGGGTCATGAACACTGAAGCTTTCTTT
d_call: NA
v_call: TRBV7-6
j_call: TRBJ1-1
clone_size: NA

cdr3_aa: CASSLDRGRGYGYTF
cdr3_nt: TGTGCCAGCAGTTTAGACAGGGGGCGCGGCTATGGCTACACCTTC
d_call: TRBD1
v_call: TRBV11-2
j_call: TRBJ1-2
clone_size: NA

cdr3_aa: CASSVGQNANYGYTF
cdr3_nt: TGTGCCAGCAGTGTTGGGCAGAACGCTAACTATGGCTACACCTTC
d_call: NA
v_call: TRBV6-2/TRBV6-3
j_call: TRBJ1-2
clone_size: NA